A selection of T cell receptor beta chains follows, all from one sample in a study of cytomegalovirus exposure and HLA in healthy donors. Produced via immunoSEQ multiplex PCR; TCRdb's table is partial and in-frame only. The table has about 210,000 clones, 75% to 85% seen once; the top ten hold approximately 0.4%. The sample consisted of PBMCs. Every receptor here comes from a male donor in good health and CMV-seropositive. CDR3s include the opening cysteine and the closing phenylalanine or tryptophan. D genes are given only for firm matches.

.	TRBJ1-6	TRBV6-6	CASSYLTGSYNSPLHF	TGTGCCAGCAGTTACCTCACAGGCTCCTATAATTCACCCCTCCACTTT
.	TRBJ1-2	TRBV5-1	CASSLSGSSGGYTF	TGCGCCAGCAGCTTATCCGGGAGCTCGGGTGGCTACACCTTC
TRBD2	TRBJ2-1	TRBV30	CAWNPGLGVEQFF	TGTGCCTGGAATCCGGGACTAGGCGTTGAGCAGTTCTTC
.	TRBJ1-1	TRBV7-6	CASSLQRGGTEAFF	TGTGCCAGCAGCTTACAAAGGGGAGGCACTGAAGCTTTCTTT
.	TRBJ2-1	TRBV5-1	CASSLELAIEQFF	TGCGCCAGCAGCTTGGAGTTAGCGATTGAGCAGTTCTTC
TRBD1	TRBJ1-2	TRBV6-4	CASSAGTGYGYTF	TGTGCCAGCAGTGCGGGGACAGGATACGGCTACACCTTC
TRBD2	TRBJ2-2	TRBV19	CASSSRTSGYATGELFF	TGTGCCAGTAGTTCCCGGACTAGCGGGTATGCCACCGGGGAGCTGTTTTTT
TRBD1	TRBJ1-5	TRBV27	CASSYDREQPQHF	TGTGCCAGCAGCTACGACAGGGAACAGCCCCAGCATTTT
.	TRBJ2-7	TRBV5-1	CASTGGRFYEQYF	TGCGCCAGCACCGGGGGACGGTTCTACGAGCAGTACTTC
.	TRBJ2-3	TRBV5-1	CASSLDGKRTDTQYF	TGCGCCAGCAGCTTGGATGGCAAACGCACAGATACGCAGTATTTT
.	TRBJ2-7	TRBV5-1	CASSFDRTYEQYF	TGCGCCAGCAGCTTTGACAGGACCTACGAGCAGTACTTC